The present T cell receptor beta chain was sequenced within a study of PD-1 blockade in mismatch repair-deficient tumors. Across the whole study: Patients had roughly twelve mismatch repair-deficient cancer types, all previously treated and progressing. Findings and caveats of the study: Rapid post-treatment expansion, then contraction, generally preceding radiologic response, marked tumor-resident clones.

The V and J ends lost 4 bases and 6 bases respectively, with 9 bases between them. Germline-derived CDR1 and CDR2 are SGDLS and YYNGEE. This CDR3 comprises 12 residues. Time point reported: roughly ten-day in vitro stimulation with candidate neoantigen peptide 5. Each of several ELISpot-reactive candidate peptides was used for approximately nine-day stimulation. A no-peptide control culture served as baseline for clone fold changes. This clone was seen once. Its target is not known. Repertoires were generated with immunoSEQ multiplex PCR, while TCRdb's copy carries only in-frame clones and drops some. The sample shows roughly 15,000 clones, about four fifths of them seen only once.

The source of this sequence is an adult with mismatch repair-deficient cancer. The chain joins TRBV9 to TRBJ2-3; no definite D call. The starting material was cells cultured in vitro, obtained from a patient treated with pembrolizumab. The CDR3 DNA follows: TGTGCCAGCAGCCCAAGATTGGATACGCAGTATTTT. It translates to CASSPRLDTQYF.